This record looks at one TCR beta chain sequence and its context. Its antigen is unidentified. The data were taken from a study of cytomegalovirus exposure and HLA in healthy donors. The wider study: One earlier analysis, a look at 180 million or so T cells, found 100 million to 130 million unique TCR beta sequences. Study conclusions and caveats: Indistinguishable V segments, including TRBV6-2 and TRBV6-3, were excluded.

CDR3 length equals 13 residues. Germline V lookup: CDR1 MNHNS, CDR2 SASEGT. The V gene lost 3 bases and the J gene lost 6 bases, with 10 bases spanning the gap. A multiplex PCR was run with 60 Vbeta primers and 13 Jbeta primers. Sequencing was performed with immunoSEQ multiplex PCR; in TCRdb, only in-frame clones are kept and a portion is missing. The table lists tens of thousands of clones, approximately 82% of them singletons. The chain is built from TRBV6-1 and TRBJ2-3, with a weak D call TRBD1 (5 bases). The receptor comes from a man aged 45-65 years in good health and CMV-seronegative. Sequencing was done on a sample of PBMCs. The CDR3 here is CASSDGSGDTQYF. CDR3 nucleotide sequence: TGTGCCAGCAGTGACGGGTCAGGGGATACGCAGTATTTT.